This T cell receptor (beta chain) was documented in a study of monozygotic twins with inflammatory bowel disease. General study results and limits: The study found lower TCRbeta diversity (inverse Simpson) in IBD patients than in healthy co-twins.

Starting material for each TCR library was 3,500 to 4,000 ng of total RNA. Template switching added UMIs carrying a 6-nucleotide sample barcode. One entry per CDR3 protein, without DNA, is what TCRdb gives after re-calling the 5' RACE reads. This sample's table has 140,000 to 150,000 distinct CDR3 sequences. Details on this clonotype: Its specificity is unknown.

Isolation of total RNA was performed on whole blood, with no prior T cell sorting. Germline assignment: CDR1 SGHTA and CDR2 FQGNSA. This CDR3 region has 14 residues. This rearrangement joins TRBV7-2 to TRBJ2-1. This TCR came from a human donor with ulcerative colitis or Crohn's disease, or a healthy co-twin of an affected twin (not recorded which). Source material: blood. The CDR3 spells CASSLVRLSNEQFF.